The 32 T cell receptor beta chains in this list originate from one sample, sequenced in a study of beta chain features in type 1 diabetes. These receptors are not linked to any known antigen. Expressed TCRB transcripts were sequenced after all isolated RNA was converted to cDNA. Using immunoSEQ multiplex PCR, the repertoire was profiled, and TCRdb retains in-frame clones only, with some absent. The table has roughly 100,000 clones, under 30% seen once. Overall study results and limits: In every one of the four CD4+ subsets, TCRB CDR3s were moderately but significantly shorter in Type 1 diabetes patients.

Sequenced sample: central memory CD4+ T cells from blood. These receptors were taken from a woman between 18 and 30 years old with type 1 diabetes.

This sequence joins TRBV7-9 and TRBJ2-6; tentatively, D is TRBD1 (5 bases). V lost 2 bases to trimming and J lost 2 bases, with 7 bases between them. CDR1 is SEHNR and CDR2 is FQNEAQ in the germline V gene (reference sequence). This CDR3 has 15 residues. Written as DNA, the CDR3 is TGTGCCAGCAGCTTACAGGGCACTGGGGCCAACGTCCTGACTTTC. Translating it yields CASSLQGTGANVLTF.

The CDR3 region is CASSLGAGTDTQYF. Written as DNA, the CDR3 is TGTGCCAGCAGTTTGGGAGCTGGCACAGATACGCAGTATTTT. The rearrangement links TRBV2 to TRBJ2-3; tentatively, D is TRBD2 (5 bases). Trimming stripped 5 bases from V and 1 base from J, with 10 bases between. CDR1 is SNHLY, CDR2 FYNNEI, per germline. CDR3 length: 14 amino acids.

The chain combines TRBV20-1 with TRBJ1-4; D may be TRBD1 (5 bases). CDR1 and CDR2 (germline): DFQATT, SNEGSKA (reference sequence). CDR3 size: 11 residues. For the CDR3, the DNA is TGCGGGGCAGGGAACAGCGAAAAACTGTTTTTT. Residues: CGAGNSEKLFF.

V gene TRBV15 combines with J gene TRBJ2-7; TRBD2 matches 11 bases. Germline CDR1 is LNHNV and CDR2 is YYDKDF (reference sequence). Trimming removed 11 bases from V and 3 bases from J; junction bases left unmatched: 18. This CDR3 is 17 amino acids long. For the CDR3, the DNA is TGTGCCTCCGGCCGGACAGGGACGGGACTAGCGGACTACGAGCAGTACGTC. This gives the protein CASGRTGTGLADYEQYV.

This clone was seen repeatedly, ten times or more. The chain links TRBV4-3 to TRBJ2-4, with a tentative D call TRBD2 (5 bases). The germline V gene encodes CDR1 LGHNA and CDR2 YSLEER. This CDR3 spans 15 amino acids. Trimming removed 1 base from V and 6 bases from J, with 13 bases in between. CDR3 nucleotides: TGCGCCAGCAGCCAAGGGGCAGGAGAGGGAAACATTCAGTACTTC. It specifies CASSQGAGEGNIQYF.

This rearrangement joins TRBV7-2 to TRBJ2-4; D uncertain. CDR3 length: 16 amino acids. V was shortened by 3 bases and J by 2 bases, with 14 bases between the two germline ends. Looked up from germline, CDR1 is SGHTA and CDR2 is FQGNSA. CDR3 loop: CASSFETGVTKNIQYF. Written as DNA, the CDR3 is TGTGCCAGCAGCTTCGAGACTGGTGTGACCAAAAACATTCAGTACTTC. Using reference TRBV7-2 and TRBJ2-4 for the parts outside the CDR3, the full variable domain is GAGVSQSPSNKVTEKGKDVELRCDPISGHTALYWYRQSLGQGLEFLIYFQGNSAPDKSGLPSDRFSAERTGGSVSTLTIQRTQQEDSAVYLCASSFETGVTKNIQYFGAGTRLSVL.

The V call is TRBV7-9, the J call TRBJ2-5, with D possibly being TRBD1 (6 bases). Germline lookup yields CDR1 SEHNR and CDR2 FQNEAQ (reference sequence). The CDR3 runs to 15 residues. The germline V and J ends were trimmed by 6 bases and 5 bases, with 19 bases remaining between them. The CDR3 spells CASRGAGDPPETQYF. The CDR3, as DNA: TGTGCCAGCAGAGGAGCAGGGGACCCCCCGGAGACCCAGTACTTC.

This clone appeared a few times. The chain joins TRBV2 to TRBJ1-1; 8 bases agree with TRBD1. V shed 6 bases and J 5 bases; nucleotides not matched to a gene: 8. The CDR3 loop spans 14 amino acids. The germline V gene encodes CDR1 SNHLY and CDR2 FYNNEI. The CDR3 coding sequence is TGTGCCAGCAGCCTGGACAGGGTGGAAACTGAAGCTTTCTTT. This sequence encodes CASSLDRVETEAFF.

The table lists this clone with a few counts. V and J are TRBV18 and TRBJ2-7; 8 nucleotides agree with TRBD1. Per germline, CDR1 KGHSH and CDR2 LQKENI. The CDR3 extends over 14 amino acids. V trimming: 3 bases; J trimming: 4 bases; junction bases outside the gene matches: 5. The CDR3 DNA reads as TGTGCCAGCTCACCTTCAGGGGGCTTTTACGAGCAGTACTTC. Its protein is CASSPSGGFYEQYF.

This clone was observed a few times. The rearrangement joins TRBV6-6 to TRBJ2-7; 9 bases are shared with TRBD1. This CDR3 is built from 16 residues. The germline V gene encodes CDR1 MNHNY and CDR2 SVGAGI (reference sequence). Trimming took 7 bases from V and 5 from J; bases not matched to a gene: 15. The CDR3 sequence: CASTPTGGQGSHEQYF. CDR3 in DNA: TGTGCCAGCACTCCGACCGGGGGACAGGGAAGCCACGAGCAGTACTTC.

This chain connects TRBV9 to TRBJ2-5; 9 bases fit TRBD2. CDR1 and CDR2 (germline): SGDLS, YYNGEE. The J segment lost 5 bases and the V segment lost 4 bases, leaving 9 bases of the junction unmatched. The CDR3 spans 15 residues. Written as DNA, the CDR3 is TGTGCCAGCAGCCCCGGGAGGGCGGGGGGGGAGACCCAGTACTTC. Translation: CASSPGRAGGETQYF. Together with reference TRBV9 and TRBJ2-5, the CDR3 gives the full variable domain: DSGVTQTPKHLITATGQRVTLRCSPRSGDLSVYWYQQSLDQGLQFLIQYYNGEERAKGNILERFSAQQFPDLHSELNLSSLELGDSALYFCASSPGRAGGETQYFGPGTRLLVL.

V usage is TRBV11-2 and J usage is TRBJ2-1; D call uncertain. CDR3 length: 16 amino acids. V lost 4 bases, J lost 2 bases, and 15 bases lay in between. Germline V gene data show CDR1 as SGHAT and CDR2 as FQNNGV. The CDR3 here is CASSSNSPRAYNEQFF. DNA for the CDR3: TGTGCCAGCAGCTCAAACTCCCCCCGGGCCTACAATGAGCAGTTCTTC.

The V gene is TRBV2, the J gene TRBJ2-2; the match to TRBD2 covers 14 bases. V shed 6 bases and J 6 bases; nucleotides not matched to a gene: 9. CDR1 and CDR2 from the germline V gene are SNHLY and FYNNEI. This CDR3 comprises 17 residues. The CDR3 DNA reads TGTGCCAGCAGGGTGACTAGCGGGAGGGCCTCGGCCGGGGAGCTGTTTTTT. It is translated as CASRVTSGRASAGELFF.

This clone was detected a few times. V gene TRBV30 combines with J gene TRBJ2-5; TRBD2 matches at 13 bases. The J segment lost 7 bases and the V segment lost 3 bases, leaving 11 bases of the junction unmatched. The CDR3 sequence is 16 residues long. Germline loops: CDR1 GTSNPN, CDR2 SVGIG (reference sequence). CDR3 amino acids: CAWRRLGTSGNPTQYF. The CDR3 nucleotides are TGTGCCTGGAGGCGCCTAGGGACTAGCGGGAATCCGACCCAGTACTTC.

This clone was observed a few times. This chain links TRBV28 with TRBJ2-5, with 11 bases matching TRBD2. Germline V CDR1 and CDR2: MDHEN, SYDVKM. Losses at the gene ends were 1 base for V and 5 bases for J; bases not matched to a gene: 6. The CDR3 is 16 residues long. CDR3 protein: CASSLYTSGSLETQYF. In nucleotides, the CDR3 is TGTGCCAGCAGTTTATATACTAGCGGGAGTCTGGAGACCCAGTACTTC.

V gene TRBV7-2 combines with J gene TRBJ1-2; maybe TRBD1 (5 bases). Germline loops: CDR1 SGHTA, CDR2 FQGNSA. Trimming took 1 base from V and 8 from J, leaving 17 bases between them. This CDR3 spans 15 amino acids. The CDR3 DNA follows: TGTGCCAGCAGCTTAGGTCCGACAGCGATGAGGGGCTACACCTTC. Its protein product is CASSLGPTAMRGYTF.

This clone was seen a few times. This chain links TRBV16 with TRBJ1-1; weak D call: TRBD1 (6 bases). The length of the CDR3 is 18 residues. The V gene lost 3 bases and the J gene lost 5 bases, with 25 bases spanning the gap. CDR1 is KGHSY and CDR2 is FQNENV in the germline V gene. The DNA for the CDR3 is TGTGCCAGCAGCCATGGTTATCGTACTGGGGGCACTGGGACTGAAGCTTTCTTT. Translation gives CASSHGYRTGGTGTEAFF.

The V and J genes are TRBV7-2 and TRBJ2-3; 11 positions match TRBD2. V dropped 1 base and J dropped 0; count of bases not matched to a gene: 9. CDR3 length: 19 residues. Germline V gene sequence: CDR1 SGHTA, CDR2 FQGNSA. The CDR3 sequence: CASSLVVSSGRRSTDTQYF. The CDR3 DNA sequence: TGTGCCAGCAGCTTAGTTGTGTCTAGCGGGAGGCGAAGCACAGATACGCAGTATTTT.

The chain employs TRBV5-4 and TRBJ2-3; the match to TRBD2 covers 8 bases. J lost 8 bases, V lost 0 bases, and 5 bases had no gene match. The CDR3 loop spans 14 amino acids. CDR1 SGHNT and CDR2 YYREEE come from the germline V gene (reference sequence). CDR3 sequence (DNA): TGTGCCAGCAGCTTGGACGCGGGAGGAGGTACGCAGTATTTT. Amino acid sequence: CASSLDAGGGTQYF. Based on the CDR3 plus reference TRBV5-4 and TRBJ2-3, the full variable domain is ETGVTQSPTHLIKTRGQQVTLRCSSQSGHNTVSWYQQALGQGPQFIFQYYREEENGRGNFPPRFSGLQFPNYSSELNVNALELDDSALYLCASSLDAGGGTQYFGPGTRLTVL.

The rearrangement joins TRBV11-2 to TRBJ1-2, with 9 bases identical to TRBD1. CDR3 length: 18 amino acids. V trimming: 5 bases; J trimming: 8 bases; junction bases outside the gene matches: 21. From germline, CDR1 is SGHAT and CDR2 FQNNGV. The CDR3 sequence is CASSPVQGPDRGYRGYTF. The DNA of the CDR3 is TGTGCCAGCAGCCCAGTACAAGGGCCGGACAGGGGTTATCGAGGCTACACCTTC.

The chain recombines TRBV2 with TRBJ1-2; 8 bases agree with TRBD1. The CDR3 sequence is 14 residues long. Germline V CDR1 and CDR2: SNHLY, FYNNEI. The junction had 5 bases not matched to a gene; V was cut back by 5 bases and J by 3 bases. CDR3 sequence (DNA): TGTGCCAGCAGTTGGGACAGGCGGTACTATGGCTACACCTTC. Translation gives CASSWDRRYYGYTF.

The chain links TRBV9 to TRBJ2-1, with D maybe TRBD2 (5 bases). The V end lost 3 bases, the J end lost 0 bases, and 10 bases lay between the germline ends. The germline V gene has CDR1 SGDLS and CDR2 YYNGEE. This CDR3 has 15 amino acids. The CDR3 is CASSGTPISYNEQFF. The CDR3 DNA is TGTGCCAGCAGCGGGACTCCGATCTCCTACAATGAGCAGTTCTTC.

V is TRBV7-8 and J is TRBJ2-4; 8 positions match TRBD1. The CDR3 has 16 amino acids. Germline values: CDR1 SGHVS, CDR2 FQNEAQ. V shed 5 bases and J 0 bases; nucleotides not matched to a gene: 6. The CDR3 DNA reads TGTGCCAGCAGCCAGGGGACAGGATCAGCCAAAAACATTCAGTACTTC. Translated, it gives CASSQGTGSAKNIQYF.

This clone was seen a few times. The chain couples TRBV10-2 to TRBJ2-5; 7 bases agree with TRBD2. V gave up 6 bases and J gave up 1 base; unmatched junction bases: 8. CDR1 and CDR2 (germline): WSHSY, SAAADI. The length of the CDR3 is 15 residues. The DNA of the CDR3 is TGCGCCAGCAGAGCTAGCGGAGGCCCCCAAGAGACCCAGTACTTC. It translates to CASRASGGPQETQYF.

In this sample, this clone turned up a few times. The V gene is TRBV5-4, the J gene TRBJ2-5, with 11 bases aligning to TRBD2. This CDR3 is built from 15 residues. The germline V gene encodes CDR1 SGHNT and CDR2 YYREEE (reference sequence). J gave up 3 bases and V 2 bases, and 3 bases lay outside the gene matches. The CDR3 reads CASSLKLAGEETQYF. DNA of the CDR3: TGTGCCAGCAGCTTAAAACTAGCGGGAGAAGAGACCCAGTACTTC.

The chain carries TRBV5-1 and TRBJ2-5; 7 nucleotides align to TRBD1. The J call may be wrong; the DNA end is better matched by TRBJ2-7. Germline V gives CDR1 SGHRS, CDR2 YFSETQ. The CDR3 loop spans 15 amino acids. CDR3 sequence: CASSSQGFGFDEQYF. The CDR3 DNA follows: TGCGCCAGCAGCTCACAGGGGTTTGGGTTCGACGAGCAGTACTTC.

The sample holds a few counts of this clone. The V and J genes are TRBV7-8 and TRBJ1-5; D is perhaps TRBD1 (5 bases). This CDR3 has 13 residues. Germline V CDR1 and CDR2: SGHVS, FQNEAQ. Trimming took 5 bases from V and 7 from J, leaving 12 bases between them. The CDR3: CASSLRVFQPQHF. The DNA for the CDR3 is TGTGCCAGCAGCCTCAGGGTGTTCCAGCCCCAGCATTTT.

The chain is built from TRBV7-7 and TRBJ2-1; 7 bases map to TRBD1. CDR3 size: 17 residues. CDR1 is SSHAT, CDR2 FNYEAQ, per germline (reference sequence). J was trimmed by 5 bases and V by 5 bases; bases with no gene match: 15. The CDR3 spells CASSVLPGQSLNNEQFF. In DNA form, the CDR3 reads TGTGCCAGCAGCGTACTACCGGGACAGTCCTTAAACAATGAGCAGTTCTTC.

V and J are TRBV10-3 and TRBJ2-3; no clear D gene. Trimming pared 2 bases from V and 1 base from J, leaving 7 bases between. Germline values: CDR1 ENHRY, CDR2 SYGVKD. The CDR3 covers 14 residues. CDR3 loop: CAISENTRTDTQYF. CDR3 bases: TGTGCCATCAGTGAGAACACCCGCACAGATACGCAGTATTTT.

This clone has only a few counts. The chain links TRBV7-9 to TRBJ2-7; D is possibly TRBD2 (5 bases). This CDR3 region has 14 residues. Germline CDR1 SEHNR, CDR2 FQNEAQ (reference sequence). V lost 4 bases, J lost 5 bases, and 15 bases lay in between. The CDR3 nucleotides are TGTGCCAGCAGCTCCCGGACCGGGATACACGAGCAGTACGTC. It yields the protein CASSSRTGIHEQYV.

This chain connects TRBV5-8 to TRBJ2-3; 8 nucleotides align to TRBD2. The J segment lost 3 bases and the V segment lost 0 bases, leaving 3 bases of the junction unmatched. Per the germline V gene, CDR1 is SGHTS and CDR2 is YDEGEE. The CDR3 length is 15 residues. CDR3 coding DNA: TGTGCCAGCAGCTTGGCACTAGCGGAAACAGATACGCAGTATTTT. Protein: CASSLALAETDTQYF.

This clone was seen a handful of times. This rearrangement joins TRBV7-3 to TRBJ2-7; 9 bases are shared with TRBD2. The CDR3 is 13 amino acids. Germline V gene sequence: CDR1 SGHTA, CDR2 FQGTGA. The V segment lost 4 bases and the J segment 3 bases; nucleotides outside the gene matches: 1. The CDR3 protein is CASSSTSGYEQYF. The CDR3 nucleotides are TGTGCCAGCAGCTCGACTAGCGGCTACGAGCAGTACTTC.